The 15 T cell receptor beta chains given below trace back to one sample, sequenced in a study of T cell responses to AZD1222 COVID-19 vaccine. The protocol was immunoSEQ multiplex PCR, while the TCRdb copy is restricted to in-frame clones and leaves out a portion. This table has 200,000 or so clones, around 87% appearing once. The sample in question was peripheral blood, obtained on day 0 of MenACWY control vaccination. The receptors were sampled from an adult in good health.

J is TRBJ1-1 and V is TRBV12-3 or TRBV12-4; weak D call: TRBD1 (5 bases). V lost 0 bases, J lost 3 bases, and 5 bases lay in between. The CDR3 runs 13 residues. This CDR3 reads CASSLAGDTEAFF. The CDR3 coding sequence is TGTGCCAGCAGTTTAGCGGGGGACACTGAAGCTTTCTTT.

This chain uses TRBV2 with TRBJ2-7, with TRBD1 matching 7 bases. The CDR3 consists of 14 residues. Germline V gene sequence: CDR1 SNHLY, CDR2 FYNNEI. The trim removed 2 bases at V and 2 bases at J, leaving 3 bases unmatched. In DNA, the CDR3 is TGTGCCAGCAGTGAAAACAGGGGCACCTACGAGCAGTACTTC. This translates into CASSENRGTYEQYF.

V and J are TRBV28 and TRBJ2-1; unclear D gene. CDR3 size: 15 residues. CDR1 MDHEN and CDR2 SYDVKM come from the germline V gene. Deletions cut 3 bases from V and 0 bases from J, with 9 bases between. Here the CDR3 reads CASSFFGSSYNEQFF. The CDR3 nucleotides read TGTGCCAGCAGTTTCTTTGGTAGCTCCTACAATGAGCAGTTCTTC.

This chain uses TRBV5-8 with TRBJ2-3; D is uncertain. This CDR3 has 13 amino acids. The germline V gene encodes CDR1 SGHTS and CDR2 YDEGEE. Trimming removed 1 base at V and 3 bases at J, with 6 bases between. CDR3 DNA sequence: TGTGCCAGCAGCTTGCTGGGGACAGATACGCAGTATTTT. It codes for CASSLLGTDTQYF.

Notes on this clone: This same CDR3 is encoded by further DNA sequences in the sample. CDR3 loop: CASSPGTGNQPQHF. CDR3 coding DNA: TGTGCCAGCAGTCCCGGGACAGGCAATCAGCCCCAGCATTTT. The J gene is TRBJ1-5, the V gene TRBV28; TRBD1 aligns across 7 bases. The CDR3 is 14 amino acids. Germline CDR1 is MDHEN and CDR2 is SYDVKM. V shed 5 bases, J shed 2 bases, and the junction held 3 bases outside the gene matches.

CDR3 region: CASSLGTSGNNEQFF. The CDR3 DNA reads as TGTGCCAGCAGCTTAGGGACTAGCGGAAACAATGAGCAGTTCTTC. V usage is TRBV7-3 and J usage is TRBJ2-1; the match to TRBD2 covers 11 bases. CDR3 length: 15 residues. Germline CDR1 SGHTA, CDR2 FQGTGA. V lost 2 bases to trimming and J lost 5 bases; unmatched junction nucleotides: 2.

The rearrangement joins TRBV18 to TRBJ2-6; no definite D call. Germline CDR1 reads KGHSH; CDR2 reads LQKENI. This CDR3 has 14 amino acids. Trimming pared 6 bases from V and 0 bases from J, leaving 6 bases between. DNA for the CDR3: TGTGCCAGCTCGACGGTCTCTGGGGCCAACGTCCTGACTTTC. Amino acid sequence: CASSTVSGANVLTF.

The rearrangement joins TRBV5-1 to TRBJ2-1, with a weak D call TRBD1 (6 bases). This CDR3 is 17 amino acids long. The ends were cut back, 3 bases at V and 0 bases at J, with 16 bases in the middle. Germline lookup yields CDR1 SGHRS and CDR2 YFSETQ. The CDR3 is CASSSKGVEGSYNEQFF. The CDR3 bases are TGCGCCAGCAGCTCAAAGGGGGTCGAGGGCTCCTACAATGAGCAGTTCTTC.

This sequence joins TRBV3-1 (or the pseudogene TRBV3-2) and TRBJ1-4; perhaps TRBD1 as D (5 bases). The CDR3 sequence is 14 residues long. V lost 2 bases and J 7 bases, leaving 11 bases between the germline ends. Germline CDR1 reads LGHDT; CDR2 reads YNNKEL (reference sequence). The CDR3 DNA is TGTGCCAGCAGCCAACCAGGGCGGGGTGAAAAACTGTTTTTT. Translated: CASSQPGRGEKLFF.

The chain couples TRBV28 to TRBJ2-7; either TRBD1 or TRBD2 may supply D (5 bases each). CDR3 size: 13 residues. The germline V and J ends were trimmed by 3 bases and 3 bases, with 9 bases remaining between them. Looked up from germline, CDR1 is MDHEN and CDR2 is SYDVKM. CDR3 protein: CASSFSRGYEQYF. The DNA for the CDR3 is TGTGCCAGCAGTTTTTCGAGGGGCTACGAGCAGTACTTC.

The V gene is TRBV7-2, the J gene TRBJ2-7; TRBD2 aligns across 10 bases. The CDR3 covers 16 residues. Germline values: CDR1 SGHTA, CDR2 FQGNSA. After removal of 5 bases from V and 4 bases from J, the junction contained 11 bases not matched to a gene. CDR3 coding DNA: TGTGCCAGCAGCCAGATAGCGGGGGGCCCAATATACGAGCAGTACTTC. Translating it yields CASSQIAGGPIYEQYF.

The table lists this clone with a few counts. The chain employs TRBV28 and TRBJ2-1; TRBD2 matches 16 bases. The CDR3 runs to 16 residues. The germline gives CDR1 MDHEN, CDR2 SYDVKM. V shed 7 bases and J 9 bases; nucleotides not matched to a gene: 9. CDR3 sequence reads: CASTSGTSGRASEQFF. CDR3 in DNA: TGTGCCAGCACCTCAGGGACTAGCGGGAGGGCCAGTGAGCAGTTCTTC.

This clone is a singleton in its sample. This chain links TRBV4-3 with TRBJ2-3; TRBD1 is a possible D gene (6 bases). Germline CDR1 LGHNA, CDR2 YSLEER. The CDR3 totals 18 residues. Between the trimmed V and J ends, which lost 0 bases and 5 bases, there was a span of 21 bases. The CDR3 DNA is TGCGCCAGCAGCCAAGATTATGATGGGGGCCCCCGCGGAGATACGCAGTATTTT. Translation: CASSQDYDGGPRGDTQYF.

J is TRBJ2-3 and V is TRBV5-4; 7 positions agree with TRBD2. CDR1 and CDR2 from the germline V gene are SGHNT and YYREEE (reference sequence). The V gene end was trimmed by 3 bases and the J gene end by 2 bases; junction bases not matched to a gene: 6. CDR3 size: 15 residues. Here the CDR3 DNA reads TGTGCCAGCAGCTCGCCGGGACTAACCACAGATACGCAGTATTTT. Residues: CASSSPGLTTDTQYF.

This rearrangement joins TRBV5-4 to TRBJ2-1, with D perhaps matching TRBD2 (6 bases). V lost 0 bases to trimming and J lost 0 bases, with 19 bases between them. CDR3 length: 19 residues. Germline assignment: CDR1 SGHNT and CDR2 YYREEE (reference sequence). CDR3 residues: CASSLGGTAYSISYNEQFF. The CDR3 DNA follows: TGTGCCAGCAGCTTGGGCGGGACTGCGTATTCCATCTCCTACAATGAGCAGTTCTTC. Full variable domain (outside the CDR3, taken from reference TRBV5-4 and TRBJ2-1): ETGVTQSPTHLIKTRGQQVTLRCSSQSGHNTVSWYQQALGQGPQFIFQYYREEENGRGNFPPRFSGLQFPNYSSELNVNALELDDSALYLCASSLGGTAYSISYNEQFFGPGTRLTVL.